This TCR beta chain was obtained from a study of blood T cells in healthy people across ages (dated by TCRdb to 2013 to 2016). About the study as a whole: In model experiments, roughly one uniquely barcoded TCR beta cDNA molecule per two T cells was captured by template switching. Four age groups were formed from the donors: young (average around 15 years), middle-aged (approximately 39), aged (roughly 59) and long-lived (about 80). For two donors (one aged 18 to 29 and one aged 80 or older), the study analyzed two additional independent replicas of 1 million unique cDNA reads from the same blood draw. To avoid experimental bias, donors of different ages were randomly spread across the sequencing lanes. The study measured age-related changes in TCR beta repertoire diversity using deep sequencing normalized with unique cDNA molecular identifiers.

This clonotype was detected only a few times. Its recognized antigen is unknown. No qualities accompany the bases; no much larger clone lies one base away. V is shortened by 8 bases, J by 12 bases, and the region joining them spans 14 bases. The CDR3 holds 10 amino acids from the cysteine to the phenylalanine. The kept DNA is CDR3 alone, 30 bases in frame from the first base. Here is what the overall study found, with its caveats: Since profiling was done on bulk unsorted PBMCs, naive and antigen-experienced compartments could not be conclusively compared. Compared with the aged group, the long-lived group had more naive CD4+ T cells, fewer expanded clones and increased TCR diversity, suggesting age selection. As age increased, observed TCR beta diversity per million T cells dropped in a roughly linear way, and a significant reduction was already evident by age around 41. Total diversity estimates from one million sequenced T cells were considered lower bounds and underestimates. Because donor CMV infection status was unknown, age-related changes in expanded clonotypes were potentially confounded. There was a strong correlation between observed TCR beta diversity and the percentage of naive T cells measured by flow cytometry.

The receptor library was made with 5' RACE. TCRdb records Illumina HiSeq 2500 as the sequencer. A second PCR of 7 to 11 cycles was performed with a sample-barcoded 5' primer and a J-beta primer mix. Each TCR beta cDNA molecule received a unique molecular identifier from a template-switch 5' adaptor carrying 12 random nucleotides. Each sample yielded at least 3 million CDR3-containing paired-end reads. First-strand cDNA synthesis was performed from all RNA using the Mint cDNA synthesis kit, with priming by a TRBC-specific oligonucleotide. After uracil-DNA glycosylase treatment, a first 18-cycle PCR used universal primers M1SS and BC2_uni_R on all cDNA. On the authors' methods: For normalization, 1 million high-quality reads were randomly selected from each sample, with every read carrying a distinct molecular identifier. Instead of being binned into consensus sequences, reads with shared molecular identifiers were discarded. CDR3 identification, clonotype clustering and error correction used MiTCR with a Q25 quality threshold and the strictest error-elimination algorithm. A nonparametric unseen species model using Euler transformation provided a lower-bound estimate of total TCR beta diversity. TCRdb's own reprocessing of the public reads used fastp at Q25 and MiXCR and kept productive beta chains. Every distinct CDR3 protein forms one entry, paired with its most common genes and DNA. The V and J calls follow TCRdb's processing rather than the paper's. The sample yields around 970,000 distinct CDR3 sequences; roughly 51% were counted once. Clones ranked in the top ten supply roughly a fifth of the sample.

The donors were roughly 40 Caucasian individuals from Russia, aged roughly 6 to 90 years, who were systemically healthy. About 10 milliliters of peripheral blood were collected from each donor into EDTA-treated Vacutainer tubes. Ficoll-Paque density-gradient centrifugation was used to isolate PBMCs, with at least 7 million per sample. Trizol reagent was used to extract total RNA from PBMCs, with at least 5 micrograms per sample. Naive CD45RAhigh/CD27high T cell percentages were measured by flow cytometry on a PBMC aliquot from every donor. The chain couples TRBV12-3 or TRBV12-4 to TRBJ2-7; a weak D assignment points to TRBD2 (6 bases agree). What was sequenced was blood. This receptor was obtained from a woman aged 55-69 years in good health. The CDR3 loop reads CASAGSEWYF. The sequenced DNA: TGTGCCAGCGCGGGGTCGGAGTGGTACTTC.